This TCR beta chain was sequenced in a study of T cell changes during pregnancy in multiple sclerosis. CDR3 size: 13 residues. Trimming removed 4 bases at V and 5 bases at J, with 9 bases between. Germline V gives CDR1 MGHRA, CDR2 YSYEKL. The data were produced by immunoSEQ multiplex PCR, yet TCRdb's version contains in-frame clones alone and is incomplete. The data show 70,000 to 95,000 clones, over 80% seen once. This specimen consisted of peripheral blood, obtained in the first trimester of pregnancy. The sequence was collected from a female donor with multiple sclerosis, enrolled in a pregnancy study. The chain joins TRBV4-1 to TRBJ1-5; D may be TRBD1 (5 bases). CDR3 residues: CASSLQGDQPQHF. CDR3 nucleotides: TGCGCCAGCAGCCTCCAGGGCGATCAGCCCCAGCATTTT.